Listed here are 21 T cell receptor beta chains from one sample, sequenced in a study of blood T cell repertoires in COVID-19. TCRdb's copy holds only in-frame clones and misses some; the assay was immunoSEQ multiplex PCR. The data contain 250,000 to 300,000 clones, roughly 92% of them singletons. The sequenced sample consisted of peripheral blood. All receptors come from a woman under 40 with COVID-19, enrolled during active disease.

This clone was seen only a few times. The CDR3 DNA follows: TGTGCCAGCAGTCAAGGACAGCTCTACGAGCAGTACTTC. This translates into CASSQGQLYEQYF. This chain connects TRBV7-9 to TRBJ2-7; maybe TRBD1 (6 bases). CDR1 and CDR2 (germline): SEHNR, FQNEAQ (reference sequence). CDR3 length equals 13 residues. The ends were cut back, 6 bases at V and 3 bases at J, with 12 bases in the middle.

The CDR3 here is CASSARDRGGYEQYF. CDR3 nucleotide sequence: TGCGCCAGCAGCGCCCGGGACAGGGGGGGCTACGAGCAGTACTTC. The rearrangement links TRBV5-1 to TRBJ2-7, with 11 nucleotides matching TRBD1. V was pared by 4 bases and J by 3 bases, with 6 bases of the junction left unmatched. The CDR3 has 15 amino acids. CDR1 SGHRS and CDR2 YFSETQ come from the germline V gene.

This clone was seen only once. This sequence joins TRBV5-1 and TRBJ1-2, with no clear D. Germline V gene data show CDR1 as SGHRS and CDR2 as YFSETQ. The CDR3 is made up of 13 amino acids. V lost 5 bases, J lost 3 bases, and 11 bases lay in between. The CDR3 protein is CASRNAGDYGYTF. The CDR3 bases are TGCGCCAGCAGGAACGCAGGTGACTATGGCTACACCTTC.

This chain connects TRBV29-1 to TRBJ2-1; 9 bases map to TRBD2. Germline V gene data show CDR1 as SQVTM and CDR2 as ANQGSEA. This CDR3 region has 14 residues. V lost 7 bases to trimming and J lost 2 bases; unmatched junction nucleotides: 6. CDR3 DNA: TGCAGCGCCGAAGGCGGGAGGGCCTACAATGAGCAGTTCTTC. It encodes CSAEGGRAYNEQFF.

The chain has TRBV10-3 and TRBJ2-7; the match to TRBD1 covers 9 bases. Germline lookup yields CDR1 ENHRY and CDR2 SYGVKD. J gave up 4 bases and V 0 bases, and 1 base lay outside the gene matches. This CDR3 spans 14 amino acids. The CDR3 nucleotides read TGTGCCATCAGTGAGTCTGGGACAGGGTACGAGCAGTACTTC. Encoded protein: CAISESGTGYEQYF.

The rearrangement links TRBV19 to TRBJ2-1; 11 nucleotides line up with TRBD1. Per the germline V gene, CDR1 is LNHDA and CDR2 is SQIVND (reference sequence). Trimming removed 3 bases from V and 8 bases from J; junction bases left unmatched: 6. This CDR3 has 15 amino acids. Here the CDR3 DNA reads TGTGCCAGTAGTATCAGGGACAGGGGGAAAGATGAGCAGTTCTTC. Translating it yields CASSIRDRGKDEQFF.

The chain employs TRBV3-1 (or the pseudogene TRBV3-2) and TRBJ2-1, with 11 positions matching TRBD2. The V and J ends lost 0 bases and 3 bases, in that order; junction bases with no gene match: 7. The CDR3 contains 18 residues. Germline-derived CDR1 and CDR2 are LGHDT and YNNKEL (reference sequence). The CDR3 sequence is CASSQDRSSGRYYNEQFF. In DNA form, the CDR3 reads TGTGCCAGCAGCCAAGATAGGTCTAGCGGGAGGTACTACAATGAGCAGTTCTTC.

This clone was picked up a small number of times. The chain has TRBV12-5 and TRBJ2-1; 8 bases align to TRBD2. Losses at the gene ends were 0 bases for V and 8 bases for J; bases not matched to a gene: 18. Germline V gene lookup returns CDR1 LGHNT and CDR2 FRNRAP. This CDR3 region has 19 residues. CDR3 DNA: TGTGCTAGTGGTTTGGTACTTTTCGGTCTCGGGAGGGTGCGAGATGAGCAGTTCTTC. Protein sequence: CASGLVLFGLGRVRDEQFF.

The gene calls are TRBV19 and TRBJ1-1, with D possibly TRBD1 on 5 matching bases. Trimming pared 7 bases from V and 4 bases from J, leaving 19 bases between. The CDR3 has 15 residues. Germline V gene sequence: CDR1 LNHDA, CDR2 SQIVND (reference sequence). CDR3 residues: CASTLPGSLGTEAFF. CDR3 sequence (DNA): TGTGCCAGTACCCTGCCAGGGTCCCTGGGCACTGAAGCTTTCTTT.

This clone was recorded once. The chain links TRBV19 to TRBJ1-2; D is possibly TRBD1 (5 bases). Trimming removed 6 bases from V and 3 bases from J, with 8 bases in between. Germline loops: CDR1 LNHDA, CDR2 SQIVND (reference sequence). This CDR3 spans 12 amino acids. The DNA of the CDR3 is TGTGCCAGTAGCCAGACAGACTATGGCTACACCTTC. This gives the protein CASSQTDYGYTF.

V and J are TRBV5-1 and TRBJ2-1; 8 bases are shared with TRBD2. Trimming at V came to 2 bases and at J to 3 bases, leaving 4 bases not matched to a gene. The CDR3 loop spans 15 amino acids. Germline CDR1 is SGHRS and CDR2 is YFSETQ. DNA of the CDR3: TGCGCCAGCAGCTTAAGGACTAGCAACTACAATGAGCAGTTCTTC. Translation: CASSLRTSNYNEQFF.

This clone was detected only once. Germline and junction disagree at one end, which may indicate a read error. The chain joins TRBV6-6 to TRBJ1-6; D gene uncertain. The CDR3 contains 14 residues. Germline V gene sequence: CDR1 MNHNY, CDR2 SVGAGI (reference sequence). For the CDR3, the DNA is TGTGCCAGCTGTTATGAGGGTAACAATTCACCCCTCCACTTT. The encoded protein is CASCYEGNNSPLHF.

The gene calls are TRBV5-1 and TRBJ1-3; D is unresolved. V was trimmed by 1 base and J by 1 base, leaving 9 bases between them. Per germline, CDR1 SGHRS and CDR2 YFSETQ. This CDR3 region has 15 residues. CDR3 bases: TGCGCCAGCAGCTTGCAATCCGGGTCTGGAAACACCATATATTTT. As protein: CASSLQSGSGNTIYF.

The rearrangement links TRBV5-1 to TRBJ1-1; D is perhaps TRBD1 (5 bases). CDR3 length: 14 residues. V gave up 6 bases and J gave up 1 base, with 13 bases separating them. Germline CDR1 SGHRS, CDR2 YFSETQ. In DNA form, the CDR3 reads TGCGCCAGCAACCCACAGGCGTCGAACACTGAAGCTTTCTTT. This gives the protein CASNPQASNTEAFF. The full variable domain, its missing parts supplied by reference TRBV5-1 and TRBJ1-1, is KAGVTQTPRYLIKTRGQQVTLSCSPISGHRSVSWYQQTPGQGLQFLFEYFSETQRNKGNFPGRFSGRQFSNSRSEMNVSTLELGDSALYLCASNPQASNTEAFFGQGTRLTVV.

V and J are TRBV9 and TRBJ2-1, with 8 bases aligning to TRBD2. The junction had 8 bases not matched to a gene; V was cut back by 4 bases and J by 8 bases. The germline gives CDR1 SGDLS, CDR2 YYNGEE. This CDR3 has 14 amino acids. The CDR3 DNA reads TGTGCCAGCAGCCTGGGACTAGTCAGCGATGAGCAGTTCTTC. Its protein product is CASSLGLVSDEQFF.

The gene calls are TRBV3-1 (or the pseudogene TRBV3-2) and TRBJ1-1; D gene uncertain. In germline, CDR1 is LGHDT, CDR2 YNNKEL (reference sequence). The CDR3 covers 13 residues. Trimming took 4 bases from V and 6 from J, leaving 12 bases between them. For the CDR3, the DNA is TGTGCCAGCAGCCCTAGGCGTCACTCTGAAGCTTTCTTT. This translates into CASSPRRHSEAFF.

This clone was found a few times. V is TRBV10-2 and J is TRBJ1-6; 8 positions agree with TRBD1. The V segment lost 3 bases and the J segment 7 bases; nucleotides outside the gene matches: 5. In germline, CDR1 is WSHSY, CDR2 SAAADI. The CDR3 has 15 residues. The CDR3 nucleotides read TGCGCCAGCAGTGACCCGACAGGGGCGAATTCACCCCTCCACTTT. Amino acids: CASSDPTGANSPLHF.

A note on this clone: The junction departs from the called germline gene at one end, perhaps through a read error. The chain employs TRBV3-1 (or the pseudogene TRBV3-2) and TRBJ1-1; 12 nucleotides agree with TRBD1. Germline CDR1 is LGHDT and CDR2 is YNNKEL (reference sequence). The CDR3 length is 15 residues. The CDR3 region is CASNQPGQGASEAFF. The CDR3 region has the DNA TGTGCCAGCAACCAACCGGGACAGGGGGCTTCTGAAGCTTTCTTT.

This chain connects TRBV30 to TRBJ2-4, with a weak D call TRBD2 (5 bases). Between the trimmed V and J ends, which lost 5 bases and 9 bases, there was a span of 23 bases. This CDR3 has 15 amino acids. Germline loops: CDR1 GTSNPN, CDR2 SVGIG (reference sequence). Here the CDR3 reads CAWAPTLSTSAIQYF. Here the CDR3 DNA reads TGTGCCTGGGCCCCTACCCTTTCTACTAGTGCCATTCAGTACTTC. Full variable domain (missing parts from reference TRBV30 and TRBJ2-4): SQTIHQWPATLVQPVGSPLSLECTVEGTSNPNLYWYRQAAGRGLQLLFYSVGIGQISSEVPQNLSASRPQDRQFILSSKKLLLSDSGFYLCAWAPTLSTSAIQYFGAGTRLSVL.

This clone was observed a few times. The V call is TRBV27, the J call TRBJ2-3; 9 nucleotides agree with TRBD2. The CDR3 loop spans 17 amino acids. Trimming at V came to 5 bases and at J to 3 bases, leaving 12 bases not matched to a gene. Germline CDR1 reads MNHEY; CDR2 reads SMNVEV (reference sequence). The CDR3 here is CASSPFSGLAGTDTQYF. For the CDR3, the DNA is TGTGCCAGCAGTCCATTTTCTGGGCTAGCGGGAACAGATACGCAGTATTTT.

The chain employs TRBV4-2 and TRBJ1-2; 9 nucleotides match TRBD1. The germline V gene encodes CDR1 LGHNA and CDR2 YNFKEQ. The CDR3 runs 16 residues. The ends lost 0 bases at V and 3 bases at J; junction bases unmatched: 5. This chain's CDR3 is CASSQDSTGGDYGYTF. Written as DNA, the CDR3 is TGTGCCAGCAGCCAAGATAGCACAGGGGGCGACTATGGCTACACCTTC.